This TCR beta chain was found in a study of blood T cell repertoires in COVID-19. Study details: Acute and convalescent COVID-19 specimens originated in the United States, Italy and Spain. PBMCs, B-cell-depleted T cells, or T cells provided the cDNA or gDNA that made up the material.

As handled by the study authors: Estimation of nucleated cell counts relied on the amplification of reference gene primers. Using immunoSEQ multiplex PCR, the repertoire was profiled, and TCRdb retains in-frame clones only, with some absent. The V and J calls and clone size come from that table; D and trimming were worked out from the DNA. The repertoire holds 200,000 to 250,000 clones, with 85% to 90% as singletons. V was clipped by 3 bases and J by 0 bases; unmatched bases: 8. The germline CDR1 and CDR2 sequences are DFQATT and SNEGSKA (reference sequence). CDR3 size: 16 residues. Sequenced material: peripheral blood. This TCR was recovered from a man between 50 and 59 years old with acute or convalescent COVID-19. The V and J genes are TRBV20-1 and TRBJ2-7; 10 bases map to TRBD2. The CDR3 coding sequence is TGCAGTGCTAGTCCGCTTCCTAGCGGGGGCTCCTACGAGCAGTACTTC. Translation gives CSASPLPSGGSYEQYF.